This TCR beta chain came from a study of T cell repertoires in cytomegalovirus infection. The wider study: Through public TCR beta signatures, both CMV infection and matching HLA type were indicated.

CDR3 length equals 15 residues. CDR1 and CDR2 from the germline V gene are LNHDA and SQIVND (reference sequence). Deletions cut 2 bases from V and 0 bases from J, with 7 bases between. Using its own MiXCR run on the reads, TCRdb lists one record per CDR3 protein. This sample has some 920,000 distinct CDR3 sequences; around 30% occur once, and the top ten carry more than 13%. Study observations and caveats: Clonotype analysis showed dominance of the ex vivo response by HLA-C-restricted CMV-specific TCR beta clonotypes.

Of note for this clonotype: The antigen is not known.

The TCR sequence derives from a human donor in good health (CMV status not recorded). Some clones in this sample may be carry-over from other donors' samples. This chain links TRBV19 with TRBJ1-4; D gene unclear. The specimen comprised cultured CD8+ T cells from PBMCs, sampled from culture after CMV antigen stimulation. DNA for the CDR3: TGTGCCAGTAGTATATTTGGCTCAACTAATGAAAAACTGTTTTTT. It yields the protein CASSIFGSTNEKLFF.